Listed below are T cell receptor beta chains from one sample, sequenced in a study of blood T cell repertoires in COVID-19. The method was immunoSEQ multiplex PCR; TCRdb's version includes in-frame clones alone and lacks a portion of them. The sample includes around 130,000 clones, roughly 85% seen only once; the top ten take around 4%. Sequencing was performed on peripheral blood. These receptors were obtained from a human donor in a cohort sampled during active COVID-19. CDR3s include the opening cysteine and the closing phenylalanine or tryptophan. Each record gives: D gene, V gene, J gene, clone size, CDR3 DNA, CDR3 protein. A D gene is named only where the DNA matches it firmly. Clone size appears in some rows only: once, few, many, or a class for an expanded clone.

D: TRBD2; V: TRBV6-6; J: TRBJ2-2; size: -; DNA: TGTGCCAGCAGCCCCGGGACTAGCACCGGGGAGCTGTTTTTT; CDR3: CASSPGTSTGELFF
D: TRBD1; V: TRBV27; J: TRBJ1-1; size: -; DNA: TGTGCCAGCAGTTTCGGGACAGGAGGTTCCACTGAAGCTTTCTTT; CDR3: CASSFGTGGSTEAFF
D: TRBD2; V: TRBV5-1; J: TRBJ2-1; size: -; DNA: TGCGCCAGCAGCTTGTCACTAGCGGGATTTATTTACAATGAGCAGTTCTTC; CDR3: CASSLSLAGFIYNEQFF
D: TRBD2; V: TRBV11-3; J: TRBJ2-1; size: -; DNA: TGTGCCAGCAGCCCCTGGACTAGCGGGAGAATCCACAATGAGCAGTTCTTC; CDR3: CASSPWTSGRIHNEQFF
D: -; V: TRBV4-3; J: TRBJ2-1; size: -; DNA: TGCGCCAGCAGCCAAGATCCCAACAATGAGCAGTTCTTC; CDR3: CASSQDPNNEQFF
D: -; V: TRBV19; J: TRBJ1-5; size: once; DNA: TGTGCCAGTAGCTATCGCGGGTATAATCAGCCCCAGCATTTT; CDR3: CASSYRGYNQPQHF
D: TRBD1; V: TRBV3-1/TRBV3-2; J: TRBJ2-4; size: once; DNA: TGTGCCAGCAGCCAAACGGACAGGGGGAAAAACATTCAGTACTTC; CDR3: CASSQTDRGKNIQYF
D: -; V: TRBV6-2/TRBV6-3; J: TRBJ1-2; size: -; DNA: TGTGCCAGCAGTTACGGGGGGAGCTGGGTTTATGGCTACACCTTC; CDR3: CASSYGGSWVYGYTF
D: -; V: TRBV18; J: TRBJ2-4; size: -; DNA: TGTGCCAGCTCACCGGGCATAACCAAAAACATTCAGTACTTC; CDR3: CASSPGITKNIQYF
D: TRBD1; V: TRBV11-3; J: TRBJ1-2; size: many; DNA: TGTGCCAGCAGCTTAGTACCACAGGGGGCAGGAGCTGATGGCTACACCTTC; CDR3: CASSLVPQGAGADGYTF
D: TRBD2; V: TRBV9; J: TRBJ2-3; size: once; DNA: TGTGCCAGCAGCGCCGGGACTAGCGGGGGCACAGATACGCAGTATTTT; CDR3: CASSAGTSGGTDTQYF
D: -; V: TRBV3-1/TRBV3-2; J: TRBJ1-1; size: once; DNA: TGTGCCAGCAGCGCAGTGCGCGGGACTGAAGCTTTCTTT; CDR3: CASSAVRGTEAFF
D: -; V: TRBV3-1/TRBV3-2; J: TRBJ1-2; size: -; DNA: TGTGCCAGCAGGGGGGCAGGGTCTAACTATGGCTACACCTTC; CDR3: CASRGAGSNYGYTF
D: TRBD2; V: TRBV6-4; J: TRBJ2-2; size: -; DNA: TGTGCCAGAACCAAGGACTGGACTAGCAGCACCGGGGAGCTGTTTTTT; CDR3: CARTKDWTSSTGELFF
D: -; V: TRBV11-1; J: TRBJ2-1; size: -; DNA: TGTGCCAGCAGCGCTCGACAGAGCCTATACAATGAGCAGTTCTTC; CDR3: CASSARQSLYNEQFF
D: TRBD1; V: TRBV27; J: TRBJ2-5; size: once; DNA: TGTGCCAGCAGCCACGGACAGGGGGCAGTGGGAGAGACCCAGTACTTC; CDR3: CASSHGQGAVGETQYF
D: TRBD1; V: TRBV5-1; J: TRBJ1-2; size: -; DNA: TGCGCCAGCAGCTTACCGGGACAGGAAACCTATGGCTACACCTTC; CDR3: CASSLPGQETYGYTF
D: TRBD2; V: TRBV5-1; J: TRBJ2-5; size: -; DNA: TGCGCCAGCACCACAGTAGCGGGAGGAGGAGAGACCCAGTACTTC; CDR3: CASTTVAGGGETQYF
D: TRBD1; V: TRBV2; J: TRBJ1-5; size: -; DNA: TGTGCCAGCCAGTCAGGGGGAGCTCCCAATCAGCCCCAGCATTTT; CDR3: CASQSGGAPNQPQHF
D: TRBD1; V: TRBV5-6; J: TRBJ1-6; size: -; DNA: TGTGCCAGCAGCTTGTGGGACAGTAATTCACCCCTCCACTTT; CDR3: CASSLWDSNSPLHF
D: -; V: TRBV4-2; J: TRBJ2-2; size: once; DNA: TGTGCCAGCAGCCCGACAGGTCAGACCGGGGAGCTGTTTTTT; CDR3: CASSPTGQTGELFF
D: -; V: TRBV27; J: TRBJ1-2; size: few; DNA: TGTGCCAGCAGTTCAGGGCGGGGGCCCTATGGCTACACCTTC; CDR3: CASSSGRGPYGYTF
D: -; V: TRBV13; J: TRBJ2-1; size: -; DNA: TGTGCCAGCAGCTACTCTTCCGGGGGGCTTTACAATGAGCAGTTCTTC; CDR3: CASSYSSGGLYNEQFF
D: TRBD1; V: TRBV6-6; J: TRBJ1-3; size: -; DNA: TGTGCCAGCAGTTACACCGGGACAGTCGGAGGAAACACCATATATTTT; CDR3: CASSYTGTVGGNTIYF
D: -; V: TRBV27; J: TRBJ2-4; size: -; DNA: TGTGCCAGCAGGGCTAGGGGGCCCGCCGGGGGAAACATTCAGTACTTC; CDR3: CASRARGPAGGNIQYF
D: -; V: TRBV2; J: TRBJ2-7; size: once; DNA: TGTGCCGGGGGACTGTACGGGAGCTCCTACGAGCAGTACTTC; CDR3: CAGGLYGSSYEQYF
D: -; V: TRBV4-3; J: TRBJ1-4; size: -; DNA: TGCGCCAGCAGCCACAAACAGGCAACTAATGAAAAACTGTTTTTT; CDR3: CASSHKQATNEKLFF
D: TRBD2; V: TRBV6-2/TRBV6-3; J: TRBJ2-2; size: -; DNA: TGTGCCAGCAGTTACTCCCTAGCGGGAGGGACGGGGACCGGGGAGCTGTTTTTT; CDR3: CASSYSLAGGTGTGELFF
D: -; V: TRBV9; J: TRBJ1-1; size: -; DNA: TGTGCCAGCAGCGCAGGGGAGCAGGACACTGAAGCTTTCTTT; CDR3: CASSAGEQDTEAFF
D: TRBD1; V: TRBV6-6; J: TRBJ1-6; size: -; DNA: TGTGCCAGCATGATACAGGGGGCCTATAATTCACCCCTCCACTTT; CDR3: CASMIQGAYNSPLHF
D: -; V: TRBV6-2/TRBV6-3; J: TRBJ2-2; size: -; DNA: TGTGCCAGCAGTTACCTCGCCGGGGAGTCCGGGGAGCTGTTTTTT; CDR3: CASSYLAGESGELFF
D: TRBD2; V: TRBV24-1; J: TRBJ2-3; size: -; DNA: TGTGCCACCGGAGGGGCTAGCGGAAGGAGCACAGATACGCAGTATTTT; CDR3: CATGGASGRSTDTQYF
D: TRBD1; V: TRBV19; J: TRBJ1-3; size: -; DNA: TGTGCCAGTAGTACCCCGGGACAGGGGGCAAACACCATATATTTT; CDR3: CASSTPGQGANTIYF
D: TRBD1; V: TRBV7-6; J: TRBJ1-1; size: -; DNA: TGTGCCAGCAGCAAGACAGGGTACAACACTGAAGCTTTCTTT; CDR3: CASSKTGYNTEAFF
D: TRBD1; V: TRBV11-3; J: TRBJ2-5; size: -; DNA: TGTGCCAGCAGCTTAGTGGACAGGGTCGAGACCCAGTACTTC; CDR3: CASSLVDRVETQYF
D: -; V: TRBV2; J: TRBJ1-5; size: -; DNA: TGTGCCAGCAGTGAGATACAGATTAGCAATCAGCCCCAGCATTTT; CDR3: CASSEIQISNQPQHF
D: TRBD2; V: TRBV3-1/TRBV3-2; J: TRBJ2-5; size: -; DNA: TGTGCCAGCAGCCAGGAACGCGGGGGGATAAAAGAGACCCAGTACTTC; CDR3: CASSQERGGIKETQYF
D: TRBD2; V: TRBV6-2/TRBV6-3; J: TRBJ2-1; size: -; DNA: TGTGCCAGCAGTCCCACTAGCGGGGGCCCATTGCTTCCGCAGTTCTTC; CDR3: CASSPTSGGPLLPQFF
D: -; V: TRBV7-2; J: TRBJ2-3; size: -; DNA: TGTGCCAGCAGTTCTATAAGAGGAGCAGATACGCAGTATTTT; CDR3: CASSSIRGADTQYF
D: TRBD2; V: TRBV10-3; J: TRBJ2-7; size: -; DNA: TGTGCCATCAGTGGTGGGACTAGCGGAGTCTCCTACGAGCAGTACTTC; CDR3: CAISGGTSGVSYEQYF
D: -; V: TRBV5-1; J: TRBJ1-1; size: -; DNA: TGCGCCAGCAGCTTTCAGGGTCGGGTCACTGAAGCTTTCTTT; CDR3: CASSFQGRVTEAFF
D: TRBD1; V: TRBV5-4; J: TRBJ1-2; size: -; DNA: TGTGCCAGCAGTTTGGACAGGGGAGACTATGGCTACACCTTC; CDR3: CASSLDRGDYGYTF
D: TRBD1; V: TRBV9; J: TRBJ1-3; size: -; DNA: TGTGCCAGCAGCCCCGGACAGGGAGCAATAGGAAACACCATATATTTT; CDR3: CASSPGQGAIGNTIYF
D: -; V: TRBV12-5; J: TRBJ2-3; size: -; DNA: TGTGCTAGTGGTCTCGACTTAACAGATACGCAGTATTTT; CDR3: CASGLDLTDTQYF
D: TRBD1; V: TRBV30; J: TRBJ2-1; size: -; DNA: TGTGCCTGGAGTACAGGGGGAAATGAGCAGTTCTTC; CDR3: CAWSTGGNEQFF
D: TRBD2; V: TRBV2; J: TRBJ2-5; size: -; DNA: TGTGCCAGCAGTGGGGTTAGCGGGAGAGAGACCCAGTACTTC; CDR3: CASSGVSGRETQYF
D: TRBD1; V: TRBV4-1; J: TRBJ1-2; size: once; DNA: TGCGCCAGCAGCCAGGAGGGACAGAGCTATGGCTACACCTTC; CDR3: CASSQEGQSYGYTF
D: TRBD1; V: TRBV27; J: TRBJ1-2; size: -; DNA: TGTGCCAGCAGTCGGAGGGGGCAATATGGCTACACCTTC; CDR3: CASSRRGQYGYTF
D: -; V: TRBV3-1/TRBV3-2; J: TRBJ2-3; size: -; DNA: TGTGCCAGCAGCCTCCCACGGTCAGATACGCAGTATTTT; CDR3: CASSLPRSDTQYF
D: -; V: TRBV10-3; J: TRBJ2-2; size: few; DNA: TGTGCCATCAAAGGAGACGCCAGCACCGGGGAGCTGTTTTTT; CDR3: CAIKGDASTGELFF